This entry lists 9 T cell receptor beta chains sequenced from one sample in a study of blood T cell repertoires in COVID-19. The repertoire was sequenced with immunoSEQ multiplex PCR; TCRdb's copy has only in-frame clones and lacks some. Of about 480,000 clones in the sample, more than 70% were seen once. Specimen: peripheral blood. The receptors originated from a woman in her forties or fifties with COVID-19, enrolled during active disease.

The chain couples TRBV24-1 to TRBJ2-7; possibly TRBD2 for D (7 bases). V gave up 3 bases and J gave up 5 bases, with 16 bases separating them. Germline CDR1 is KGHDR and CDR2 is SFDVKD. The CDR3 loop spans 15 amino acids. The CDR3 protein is CATSDAGGRYDEQYF. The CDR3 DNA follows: TGTGCCACCAGTGATGCCGGGGGGCGGTACGACGAGCAGTACTTC.

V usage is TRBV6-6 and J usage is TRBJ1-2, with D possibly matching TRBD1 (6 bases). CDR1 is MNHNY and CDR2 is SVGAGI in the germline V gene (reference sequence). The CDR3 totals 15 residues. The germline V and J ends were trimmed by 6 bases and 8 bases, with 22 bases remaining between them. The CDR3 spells CASSLSTGPGSGYTF. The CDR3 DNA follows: TGTGCCAGCAGCCTCAGCACAGGGCCTGGAAGCGGCTACACCTTC.

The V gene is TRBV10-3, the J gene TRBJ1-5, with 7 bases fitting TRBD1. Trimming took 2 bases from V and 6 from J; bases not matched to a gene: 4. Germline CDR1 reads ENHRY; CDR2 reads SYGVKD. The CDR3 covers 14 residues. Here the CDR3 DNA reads TGTGCCATCAGTGAGGACAGGGAAGGTCAGCCCCAGCATTTT. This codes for CAISEDREGQPQHF.

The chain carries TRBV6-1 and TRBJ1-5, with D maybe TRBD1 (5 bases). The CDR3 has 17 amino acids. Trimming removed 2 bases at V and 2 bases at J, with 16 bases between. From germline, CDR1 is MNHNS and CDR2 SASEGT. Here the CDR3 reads CASSESGGGGGNQPQHF. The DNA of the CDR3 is TGTGCCAGCAGTGAATCTGGGGGAGGTGGTGGCAATCAGCCCCAGCATTTT.

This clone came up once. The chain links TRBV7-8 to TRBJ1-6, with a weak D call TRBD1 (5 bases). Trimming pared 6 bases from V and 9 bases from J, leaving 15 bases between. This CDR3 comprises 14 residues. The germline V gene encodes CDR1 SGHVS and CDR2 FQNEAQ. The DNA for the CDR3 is TGTGCCAGCAGAAAAGGGGATTTGGGTTCACCCCTCCACTTT. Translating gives CASRKGDLGSPLHF.

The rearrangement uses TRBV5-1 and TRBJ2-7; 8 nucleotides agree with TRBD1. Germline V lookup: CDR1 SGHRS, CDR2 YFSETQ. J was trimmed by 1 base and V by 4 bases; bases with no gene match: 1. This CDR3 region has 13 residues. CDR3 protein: CASSRDRSYEQYF. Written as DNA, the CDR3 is TGCGCCAGCAGCCGGGACAGGTCCTACGAGCAGTACTTC.

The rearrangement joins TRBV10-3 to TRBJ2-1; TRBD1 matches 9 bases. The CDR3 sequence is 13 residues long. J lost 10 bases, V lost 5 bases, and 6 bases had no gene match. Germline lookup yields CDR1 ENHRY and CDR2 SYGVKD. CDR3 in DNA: TGTGCCATCAGTCTACCGACAGGGGGAGAGCAGTTCTTC. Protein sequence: CAISLPTGGEQFF.

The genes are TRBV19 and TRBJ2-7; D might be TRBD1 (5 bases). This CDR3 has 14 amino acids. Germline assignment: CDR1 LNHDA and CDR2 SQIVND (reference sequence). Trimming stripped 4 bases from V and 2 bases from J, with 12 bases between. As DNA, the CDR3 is TGTGCCAGTAGTACACCAGGACAAGCCTACGAGCAGTACTTC. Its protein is CASSTPGQAYEQYF.

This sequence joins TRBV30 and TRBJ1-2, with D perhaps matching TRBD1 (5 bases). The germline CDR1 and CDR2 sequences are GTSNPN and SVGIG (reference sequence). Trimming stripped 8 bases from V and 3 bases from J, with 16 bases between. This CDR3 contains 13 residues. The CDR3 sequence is CAGKTVWDYGYTF. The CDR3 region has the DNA TGTGCCGGAAAGACAGTTTGGGACTATGGCTACACCTTC. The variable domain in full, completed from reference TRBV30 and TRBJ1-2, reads SQTIHQWPATLVQPVGSPLSLECTVEGTSNPNLYWYRQAAGRGLQLLFYSVGIGQISSEVPQNLSASRPQDRQFILSSKKLLLSDSGFYLCAGKTVWDYGYTFGSGTRLTVV.